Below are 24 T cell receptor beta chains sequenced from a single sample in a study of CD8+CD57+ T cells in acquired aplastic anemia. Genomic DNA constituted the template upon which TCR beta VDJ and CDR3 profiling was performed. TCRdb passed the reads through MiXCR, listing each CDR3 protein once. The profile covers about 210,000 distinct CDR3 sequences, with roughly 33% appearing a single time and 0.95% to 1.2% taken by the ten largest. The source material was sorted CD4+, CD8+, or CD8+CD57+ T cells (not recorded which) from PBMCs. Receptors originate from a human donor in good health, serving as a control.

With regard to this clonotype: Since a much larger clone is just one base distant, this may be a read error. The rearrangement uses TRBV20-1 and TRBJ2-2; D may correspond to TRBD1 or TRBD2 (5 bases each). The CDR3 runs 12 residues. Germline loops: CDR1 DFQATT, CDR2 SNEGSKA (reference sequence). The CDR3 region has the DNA TGCAGTGCGGGACGGAACACCGGGGAGCTGGTTTTT. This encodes CSAGRNTGELVF.

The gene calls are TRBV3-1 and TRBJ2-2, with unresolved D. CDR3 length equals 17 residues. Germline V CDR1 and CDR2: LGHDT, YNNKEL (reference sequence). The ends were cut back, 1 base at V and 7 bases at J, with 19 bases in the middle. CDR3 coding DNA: TGTGCCAGCAGCCAAGTCGTTATTCTGAGGACGGTCGGGGAGCTGTTTTTT. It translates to CASSQVVILRTVGELFF.

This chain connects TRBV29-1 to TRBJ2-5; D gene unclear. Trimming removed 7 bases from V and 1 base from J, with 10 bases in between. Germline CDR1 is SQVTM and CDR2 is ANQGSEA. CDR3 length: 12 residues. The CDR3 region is CSGRVSQETQYF. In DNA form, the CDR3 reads TGCAGCGGAAGGGTCAGCCAAGAGACCCAGTACTTC.

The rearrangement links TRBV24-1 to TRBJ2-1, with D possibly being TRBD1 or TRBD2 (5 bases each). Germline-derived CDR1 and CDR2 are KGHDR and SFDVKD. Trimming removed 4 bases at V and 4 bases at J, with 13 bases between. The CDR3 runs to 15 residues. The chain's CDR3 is CATSEPGTVYNEQFF. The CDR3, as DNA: TGTGCCACCAGTGAACCTGGGACCGTGTACAATGAGCAGTTCTTC.

The CDR3 loop reads CATSRVPGGSYEQYF. CDR3 sequence (DNA): TGTGCCACCAGCAGAGTCCCAGGGGGCTCCTACGAGCAGTACTTC. The V call is TRBV15, the J call TRBJ2-7; 7 nucleotides align to TRBD1. CDR3 size: 15 residues. J was trimmed by 0 bases and V by 1 base; bases with no gene match: 3. Germline V gives CDR1 LNHNV, CDR2 YYDKDF (reference sequence).

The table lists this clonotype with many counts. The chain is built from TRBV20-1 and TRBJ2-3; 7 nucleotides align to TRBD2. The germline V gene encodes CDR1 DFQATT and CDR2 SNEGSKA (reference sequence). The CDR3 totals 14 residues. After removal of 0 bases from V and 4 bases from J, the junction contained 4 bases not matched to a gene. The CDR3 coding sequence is TGCAGTGCTAGAGAGGGGGGGGGACCAGATACGCAGTATTTT. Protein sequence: CSAREGGGPDTQYF.

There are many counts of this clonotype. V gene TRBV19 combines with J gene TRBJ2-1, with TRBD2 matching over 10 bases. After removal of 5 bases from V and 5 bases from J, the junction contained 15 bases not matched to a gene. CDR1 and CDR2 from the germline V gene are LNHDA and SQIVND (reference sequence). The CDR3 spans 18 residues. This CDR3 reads CASSAPTRAGGKHNEQFF. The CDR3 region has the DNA TGTGCCAGTAGTGCCCCCACAAGAGCGGGGGGGAAACACAATGAGCAGTTCTTC.

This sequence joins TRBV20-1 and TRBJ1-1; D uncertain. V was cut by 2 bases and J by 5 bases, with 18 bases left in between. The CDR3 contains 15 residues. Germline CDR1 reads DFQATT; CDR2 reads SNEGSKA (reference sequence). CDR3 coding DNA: TGCAGTGCTAGATCCCAAGTTTGGGCGGCAACTGAAGCTTTCTTT. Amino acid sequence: CSARSQVWAATEAFF.

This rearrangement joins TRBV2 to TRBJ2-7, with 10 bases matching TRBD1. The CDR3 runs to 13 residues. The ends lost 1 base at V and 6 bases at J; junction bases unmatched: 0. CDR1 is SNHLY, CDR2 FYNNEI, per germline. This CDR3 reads CASSEGTGGEQYF. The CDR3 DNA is TGTGCCAGCAGTGAAGGGACAGGGGGCGAGCAGTACTTC.

The CDR3 spells CATSRDDSGAHEQYF. In DNA, the CDR3 is TGTGCCACCAGCAGAGATGATAGCGGTGCCCACGAGCAGTACTTC. The V and J genes are TRBV15 and TRBJ2-7; D is perhaps TRBD2 (6 bases). V was shortened by 0 bases and J by 5 bases, with 14 bases between the two germline ends. Looked up from germline, CDR1 is LNHNV and CDR2 is YYDKDF (reference sequence). The CDR3 has 15 amino acids. Based on the CDR3 plus reference TRBV15 and TRBJ2-7, the full variable domain is DAMVIQNPRYQVTQFGKPVTLSCSQTLNHNVMYWYQQKSSQAPKLLFHYYDKDFNNEADTPDNFQSRRPNTSFCFLDIRSPGLGDTAMYLCATSRDDSGAHEQYFGPGTRLTVT.

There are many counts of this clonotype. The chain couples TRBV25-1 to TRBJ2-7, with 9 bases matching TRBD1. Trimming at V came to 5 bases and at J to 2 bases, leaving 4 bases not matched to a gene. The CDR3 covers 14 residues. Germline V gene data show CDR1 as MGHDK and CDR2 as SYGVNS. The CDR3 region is CASSNGQGPYEQYF. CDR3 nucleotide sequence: TGTGCCAGCAGTAATGGACAGGGGCCCTACGAGCAGTACTTC.

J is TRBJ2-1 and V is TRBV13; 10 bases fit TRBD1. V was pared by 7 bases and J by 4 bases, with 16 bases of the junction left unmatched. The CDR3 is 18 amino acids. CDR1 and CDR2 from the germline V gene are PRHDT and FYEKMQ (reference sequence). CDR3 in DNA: TGTGCCAGCAACCCCGGGACAGGGGCGCAATTCAATTACAATGAGCAGTTCTTC. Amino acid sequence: CASNPGTGAQFNYNEQFF.

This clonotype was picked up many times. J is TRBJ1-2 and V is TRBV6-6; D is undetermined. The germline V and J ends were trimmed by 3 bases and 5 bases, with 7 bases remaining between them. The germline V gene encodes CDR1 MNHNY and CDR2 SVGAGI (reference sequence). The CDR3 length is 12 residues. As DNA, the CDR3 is TGTGCCAGCAGTTATCTGGAATATGGCTACACCTTC. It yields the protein CASSYLEYGYTF.

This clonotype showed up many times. This chain's CDR3 is CASSEPSGGGYGYTF. The CDR3 DNA reads as TGTGCCAGCAGTGAACCCTCGGGGGGGGGCTATGGCTACACCTTC. The rearrangement joins TRBV25-1 to TRBJ1-2; D may be TRBD1 (5 bases). V lost 2 bases and J 4 bases, leaving 14 bases between the germline ends. Germline lookup yields CDR1 MGHDK and CDR2 SYGVNS. This CDR3 has 15 residues.

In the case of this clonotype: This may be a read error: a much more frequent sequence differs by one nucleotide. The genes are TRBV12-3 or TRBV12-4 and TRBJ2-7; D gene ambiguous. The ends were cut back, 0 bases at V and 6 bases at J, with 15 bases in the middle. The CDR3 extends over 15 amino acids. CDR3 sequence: CASSLADLAICEQYF. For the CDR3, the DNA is TGTGCCAGCAGTTTAGCCGACCTTGCCATCTGCGAGCAGTACTTC.

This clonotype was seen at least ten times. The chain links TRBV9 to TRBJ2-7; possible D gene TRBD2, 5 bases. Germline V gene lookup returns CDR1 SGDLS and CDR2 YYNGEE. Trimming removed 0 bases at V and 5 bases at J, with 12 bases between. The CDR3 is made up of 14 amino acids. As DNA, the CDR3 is TGTGCCAGCAGCGTAGAGCCTAGCATCGACGAGCAGTACTTC. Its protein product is CASSVEPSIDEQYF.

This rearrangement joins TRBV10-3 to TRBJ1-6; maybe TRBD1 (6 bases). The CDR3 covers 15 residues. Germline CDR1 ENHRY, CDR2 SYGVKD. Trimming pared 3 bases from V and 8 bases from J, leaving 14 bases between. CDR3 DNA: TGTGCCATCAGTGAAGGGGCAGGGGCCGATTCACCCCTCCACTTT. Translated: CAISEGAGADSPLHF.

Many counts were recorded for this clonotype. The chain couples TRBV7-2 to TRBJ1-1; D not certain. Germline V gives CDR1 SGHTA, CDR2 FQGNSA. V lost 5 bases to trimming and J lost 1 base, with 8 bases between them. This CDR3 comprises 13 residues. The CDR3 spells CASSRTENTEAFF. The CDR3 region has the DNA TGTGCCAGCAGCAGAACAGAGAACACTGAAGCTTTCTTT.

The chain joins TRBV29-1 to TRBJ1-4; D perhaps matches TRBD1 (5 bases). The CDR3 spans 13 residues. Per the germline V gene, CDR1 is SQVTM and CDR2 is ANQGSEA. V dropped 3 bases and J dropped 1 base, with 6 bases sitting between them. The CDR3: CSVDGGTNEKLFF. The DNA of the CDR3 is TGCAGCGTTGATGGGGGAACTAATGAAAAACTGTTTTTT. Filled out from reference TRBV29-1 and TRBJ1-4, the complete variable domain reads SAVISQKPSRDICQRGTSLTIQCQVDSQVTMMFWYRQQPGQSLTLIATANQGSEATYESGFVIDKFPISRPNLTFSTLTVSNMSPEDSSIYLCSVDGGTNEKLFFGSGTQLSVL.

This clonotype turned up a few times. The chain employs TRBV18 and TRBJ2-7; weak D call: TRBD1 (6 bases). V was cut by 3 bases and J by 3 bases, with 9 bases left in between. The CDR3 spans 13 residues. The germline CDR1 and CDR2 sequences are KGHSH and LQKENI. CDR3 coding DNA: TGTGCCAGCTCACCGTTGGACAGCTACGAGCAGTACTTC. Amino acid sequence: CASSPLDSYEQYF.

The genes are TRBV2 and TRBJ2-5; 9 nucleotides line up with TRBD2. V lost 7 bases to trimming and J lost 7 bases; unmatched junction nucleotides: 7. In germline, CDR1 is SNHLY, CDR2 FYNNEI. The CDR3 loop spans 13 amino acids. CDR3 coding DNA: TGTGCCAGCACTCAGGCAGCGGGGGGGACCCAGTACTTC. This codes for CASTQAAGGTQYF.

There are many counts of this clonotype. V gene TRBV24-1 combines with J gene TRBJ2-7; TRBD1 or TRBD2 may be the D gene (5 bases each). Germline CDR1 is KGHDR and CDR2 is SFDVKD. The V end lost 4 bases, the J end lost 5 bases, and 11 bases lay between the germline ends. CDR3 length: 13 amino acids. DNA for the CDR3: TGTGCCACCAGTGACCGCCGGGGCAACGAGCAGTACTTC. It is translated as CATSDRRGNEQYF.

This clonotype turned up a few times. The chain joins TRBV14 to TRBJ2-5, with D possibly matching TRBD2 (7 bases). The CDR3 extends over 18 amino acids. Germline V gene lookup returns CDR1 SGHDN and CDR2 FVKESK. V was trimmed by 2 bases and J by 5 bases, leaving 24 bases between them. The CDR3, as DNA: TGTGCCAGCAGCCAACGCAAGGGGGGGGCGCGTACTGAGGAGACCCAGTACTTC. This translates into CASSQRKGGARTEETQYF.

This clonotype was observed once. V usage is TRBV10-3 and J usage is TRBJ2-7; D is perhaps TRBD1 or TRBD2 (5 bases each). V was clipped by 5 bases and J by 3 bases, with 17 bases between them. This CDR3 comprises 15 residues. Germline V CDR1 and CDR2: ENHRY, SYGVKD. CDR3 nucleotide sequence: TGTGCCATCAGTTACGCGAGAGGGCAGGGCTACGAGCAGTACTTC. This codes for CAISYARGQGYEQYF.